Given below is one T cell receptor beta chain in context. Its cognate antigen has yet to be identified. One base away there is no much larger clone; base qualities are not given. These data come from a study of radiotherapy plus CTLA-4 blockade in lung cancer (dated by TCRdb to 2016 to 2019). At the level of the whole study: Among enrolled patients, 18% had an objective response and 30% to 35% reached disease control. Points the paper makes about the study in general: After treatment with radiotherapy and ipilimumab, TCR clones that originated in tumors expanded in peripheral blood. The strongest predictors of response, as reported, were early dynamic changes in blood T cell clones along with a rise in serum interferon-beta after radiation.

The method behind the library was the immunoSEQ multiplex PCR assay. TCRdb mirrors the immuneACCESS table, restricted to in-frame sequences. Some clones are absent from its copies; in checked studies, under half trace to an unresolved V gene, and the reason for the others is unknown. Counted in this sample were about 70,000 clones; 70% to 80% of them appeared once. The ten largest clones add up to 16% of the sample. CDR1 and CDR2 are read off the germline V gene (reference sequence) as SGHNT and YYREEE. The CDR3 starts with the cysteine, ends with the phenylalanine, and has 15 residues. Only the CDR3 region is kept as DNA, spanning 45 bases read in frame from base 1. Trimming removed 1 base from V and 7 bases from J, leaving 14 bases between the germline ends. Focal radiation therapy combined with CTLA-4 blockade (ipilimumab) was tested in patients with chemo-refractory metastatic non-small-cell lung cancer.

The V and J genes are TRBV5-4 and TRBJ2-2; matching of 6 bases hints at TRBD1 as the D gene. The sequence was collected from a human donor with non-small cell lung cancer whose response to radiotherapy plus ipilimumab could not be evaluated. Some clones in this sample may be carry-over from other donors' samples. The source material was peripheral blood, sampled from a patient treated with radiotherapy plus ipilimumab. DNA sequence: TGTGCCAGCAGCTTGCAACTTGGGGGCGGCGGGGAGCTGTTTTTT. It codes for CASSLQLGGGGELFF.